A selection of T cell receptor beta chains follows, all from one sample in a study of vaccination and CD4 T cells after COVID-19. TCRdb analysed the PCR reads with MiXCR anew, one entry per CDR3 protein. The table lists around 15,000 distinct CDR3 sequences, around 53% of them singletons. No antigen has been assigned to these receptors. Sequenced material: CD4+ T cells from blood, cultured in vitro, taken before SARS-CoV-2 vaccination. The receptors derive from a human donor who had recovered from COVID-19. Both conserved end residues are trimmed from each CDR3. D genes are given only for firm matches. For some rows the clone size is stated as once, few or many, or as a class when expanded; others skip it.

SAPSSGAGDTQY	TRBJ2-3	TRBV20-1	-	-
ATSTRTTGVGAF	TRBJ1-1	TRBV15	-	TRBD1
ASSRLAVETQY	TRBJ2-5	TRBV12-3/TRBV12-4	-	TRBD2
ASTLTSPATEAF	TRBJ1-1	TRBV6-2/TRBV6-3	-	-
ASSVGDTQY	TRBJ2-3	TRBV6-1	-	-
ASLTGSQETQY	TRBJ2-5	TRBV28	-	-
ASSFGGFTDFWNEQY	TRBJ2-7	TRBV11-1	-	-
ASSLQGGENSPLH	TRBJ1-6	TRBV7-2	once	TRBD1
SARDFRGHTEAF	TRBJ1-1	TRBV20-1	few	-
ASSLYGGQNTEAF	TRBJ1-1	TRBV12-3/TRBV12-4	-	-
ASRHWDSSTEAF	TRBJ1-1	TRBV27	-	TRBD1
ASSPDRTTYNEQF	TRBJ2-1	TRBV7-7	-	-
SATPPAGLPTEAF	TRBJ1-1	TRBV20-1	-	-
ASSPRYEQY	TRBJ2-7	TRBV12-3/TRBV12-4	-	-
ATSRGTGELF	TRBJ2-2	TRBV15	-	-
ASSRDRANTGELF	TRBJ2-2	TRBV7-2	-	TRBD1
ASSVGAGTYEQY	TRBJ2-7	TRBV9	-	TRBD2
ASSPMRAGDYGYT	TRBJ1-2	TRBV27	few	-
ASSIGSRDVGYT	TRBJ1-2	TRBV19	few	-
ASSSPLGLAVGGETQY	TRBJ2-5	TRBV6-5	-	TRBD2
ASSPSVASGRRSDTQY	TRBJ2-3	TRBV4-1	-	TRBD2
ASSLSGGDRTYNSPLH	TRBJ1-6	TRBV27	medium-sized	-
ASSLGAVAGPSYEQY	TRBJ2-7	TRBV7-2	-	-
SARAPRGNTGELF	TRBJ2-2	TRBV20-1	few	-
ASSSIVLGETQY	TRBJ2-5	TRBV19	-	-
ASSLDRGFTETQY	TRBJ2-5	TRBV7-9	few	TRBD1
ASSYRQGSKNIQY	TRBJ2-4	TRBV6-2/TRBV6-3	-	-
ASSELGTALEGYT	TRBJ1-2	TRBV25-1	few	-
SASLPGQGASVYGYT	TRBJ1-2	TRBV20-1	-	TRBD1
ASSLSRGGELF	TRBJ2-2	TRBV27	few	-
ASSIVAGDPYEQY	TRBJ2-7	TRBV19	-	-
ASSYGATQH	TRBJ1-5	TRBV6-2/TRBV6-3	few	-
SARGGRAVYGYT	TRBJ1-2	TRBV20-1	few	-
ASSETITVDGYT	TRBJ1-2	TRBV6-1	-	-
ASSLEVVNEQF	TRBJ2-1	TRBV11-2	few	-
SARDDGGNADTQY	TRBJ2-3	TRBV20-1	-	-
ASSQDMSRAGGITGANVLT	TRBJ2-6	TRBV4-3	-	TRBD1
ASSLGRQVDAF	TRBJ1-1	TRBV11-3	few	-
ASSLRQGNYGYT	TRBJ1-2	TRBV7-2	few	TRBD1
ASSPHLGPQH	TRBJ1-5	TRBV14	-	-
ASSENTSRGRYGYT	TRBJ1-2	TRBV7-9	-	TRBD1
ASSDGRGRTEAF	TRBJ1-1	TRBV6-1	-	-
ASSIVGAGSQPQH	TRBJ1-5	TRBV19	-	-
ASSPPFLGSRPEAF	TRBJ1-1	TRBV18	-	-
ASQGGSLYEQYFGPNTGELF	TRBJ2-2	TRBV6-1	-	-
ATSRALSGANVLT	TRBJ2-6	TRBV15	-	-